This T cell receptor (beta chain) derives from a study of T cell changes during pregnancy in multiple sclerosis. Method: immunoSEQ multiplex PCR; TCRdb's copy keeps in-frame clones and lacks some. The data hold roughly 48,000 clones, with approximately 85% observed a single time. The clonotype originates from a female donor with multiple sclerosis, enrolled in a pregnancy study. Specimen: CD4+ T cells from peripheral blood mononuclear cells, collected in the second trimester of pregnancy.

The CDR3: CASSVRIASYGYTF. The CDR3 DNA reads TGTGCCAGCAGTGTTAGGATAGCCAGCTATGGCTACACCTTC. The chain has TRBV6-1 and TRBJ1-2; D remains unclear. Between the trimmed V and J ends, which lost 4 bases and 4 bases, there was a span of 13 bases. This CDR3 contains 14 residues. CDR1 and CDR2 from the germline V gene are MNHNS and SASEGT.